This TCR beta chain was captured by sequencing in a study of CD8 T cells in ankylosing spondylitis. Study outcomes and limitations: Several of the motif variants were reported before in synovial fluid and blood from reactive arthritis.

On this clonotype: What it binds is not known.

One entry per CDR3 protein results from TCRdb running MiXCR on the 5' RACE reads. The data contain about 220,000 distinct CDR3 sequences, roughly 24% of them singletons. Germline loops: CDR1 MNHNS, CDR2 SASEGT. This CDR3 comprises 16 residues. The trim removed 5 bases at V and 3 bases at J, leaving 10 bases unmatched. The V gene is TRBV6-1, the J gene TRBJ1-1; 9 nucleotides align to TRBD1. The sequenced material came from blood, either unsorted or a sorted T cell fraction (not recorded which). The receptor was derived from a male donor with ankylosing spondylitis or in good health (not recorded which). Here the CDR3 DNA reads TGTGCCAGCAGTCCTGGACAGGGGCATTGGTACACTGAAGCTTTCTTT. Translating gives CASSPGQGHWYTEAFF.